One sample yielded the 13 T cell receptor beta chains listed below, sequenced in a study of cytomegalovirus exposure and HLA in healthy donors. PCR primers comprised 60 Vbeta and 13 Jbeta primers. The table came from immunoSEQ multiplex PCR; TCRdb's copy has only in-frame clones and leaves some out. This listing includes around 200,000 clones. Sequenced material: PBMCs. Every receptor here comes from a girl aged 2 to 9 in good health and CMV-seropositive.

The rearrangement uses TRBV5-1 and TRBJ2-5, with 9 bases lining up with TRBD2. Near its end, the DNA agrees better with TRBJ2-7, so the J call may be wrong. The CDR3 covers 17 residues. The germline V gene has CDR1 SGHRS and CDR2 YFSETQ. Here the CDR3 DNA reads TGCGCCAGCAGCTTGGCTCCTAGCGGGAAGGAGAGATACGAGCAGTACTTC. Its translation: CASSLAPSGKERYEQYF.

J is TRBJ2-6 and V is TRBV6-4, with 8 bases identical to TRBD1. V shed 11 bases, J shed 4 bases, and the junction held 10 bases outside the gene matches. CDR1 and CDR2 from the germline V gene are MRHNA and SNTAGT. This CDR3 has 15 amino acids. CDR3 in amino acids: CAGTGQAGGANVLTF. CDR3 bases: TGTGCCGGCACGGGACAGGCGGGAGGGGCCAACGTCCTGACTTTC.

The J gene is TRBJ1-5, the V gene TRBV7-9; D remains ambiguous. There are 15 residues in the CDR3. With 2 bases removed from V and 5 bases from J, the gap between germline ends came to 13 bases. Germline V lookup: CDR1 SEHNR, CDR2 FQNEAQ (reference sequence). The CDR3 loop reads CASSLTGDIYQPQHF. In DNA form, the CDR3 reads TGTGCCAGCAGCTTAACCGGTGACATTTATCAGCCCCAGCATTTT.

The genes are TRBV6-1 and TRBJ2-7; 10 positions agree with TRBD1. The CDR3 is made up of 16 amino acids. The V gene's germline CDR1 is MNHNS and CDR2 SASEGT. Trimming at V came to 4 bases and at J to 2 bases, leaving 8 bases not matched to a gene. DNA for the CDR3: TGTGCCAGCAGTGGGGGTTTGGGACAGGGGACCTACGAGCAGTACTTC. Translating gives CASSGGLGQGTYEQYF.

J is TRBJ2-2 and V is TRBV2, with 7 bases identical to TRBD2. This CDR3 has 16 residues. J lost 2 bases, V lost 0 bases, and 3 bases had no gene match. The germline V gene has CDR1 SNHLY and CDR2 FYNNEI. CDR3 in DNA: TGTGCCAGCAGTGAAGCCGGGACTATTAACACCGGGGAGCTGTTTTTT. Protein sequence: CASSEAGTINTGELFF. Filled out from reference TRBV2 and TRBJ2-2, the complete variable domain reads EPEVTQTPSHQVTQMGQEVILRCVPISNHLYFYWYRQILGQKVEFLVSFYNNEISEKSEIFDDQFSVERPDGSNFTLKIRSTKLEDSAMYFCASSEAGTINTGELFFGEGSRLTVL.

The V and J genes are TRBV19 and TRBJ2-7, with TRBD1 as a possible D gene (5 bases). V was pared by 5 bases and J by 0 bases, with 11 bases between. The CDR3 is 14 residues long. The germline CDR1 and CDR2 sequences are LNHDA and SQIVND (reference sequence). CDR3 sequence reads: CASSSQGLSYEQYF. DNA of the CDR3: TGTGCCAGTAGTTCCCAGGGCCTCTCCTACGAGCAGTACTTC.

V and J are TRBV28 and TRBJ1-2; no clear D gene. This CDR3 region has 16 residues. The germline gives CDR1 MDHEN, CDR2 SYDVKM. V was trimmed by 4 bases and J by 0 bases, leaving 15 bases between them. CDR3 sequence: CASSSFNVEPNYGYTF. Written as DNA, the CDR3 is TGTGCCAGCAGTTCTTTTAACGTAGAACCTAACTATGGCTACACCTTC.

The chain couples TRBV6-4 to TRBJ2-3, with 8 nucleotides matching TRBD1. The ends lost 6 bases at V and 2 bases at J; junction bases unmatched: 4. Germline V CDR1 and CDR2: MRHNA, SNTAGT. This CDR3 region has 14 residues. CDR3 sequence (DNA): TGTGCCAGCAGCCGGACAGGGAACACAGATACGCAGTATTTT. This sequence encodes CASSRTGNTDTQYF.

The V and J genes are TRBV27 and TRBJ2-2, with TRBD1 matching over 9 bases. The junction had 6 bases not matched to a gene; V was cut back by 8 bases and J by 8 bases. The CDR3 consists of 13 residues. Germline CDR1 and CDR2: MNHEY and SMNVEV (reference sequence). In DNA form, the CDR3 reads TGTGCCAGCGGACAGGGGCAAGCAGGGGAGCTGTTTTTT. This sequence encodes CASGQGQAGELFF.

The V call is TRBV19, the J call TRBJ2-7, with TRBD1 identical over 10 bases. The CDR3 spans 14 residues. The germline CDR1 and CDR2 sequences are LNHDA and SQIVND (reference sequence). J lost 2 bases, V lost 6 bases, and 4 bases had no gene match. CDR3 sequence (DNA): TGTGCCAGTAGCATGACAGGGGGCACCTACGAGCAGTACTTC. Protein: CASSMTGGTYEQYF.

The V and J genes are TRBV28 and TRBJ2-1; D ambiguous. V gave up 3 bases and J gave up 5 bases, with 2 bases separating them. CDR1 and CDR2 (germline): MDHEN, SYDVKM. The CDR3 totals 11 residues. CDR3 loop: CASSFDNEQFF. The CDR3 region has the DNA TGTGCCAGCAGTTTCGACAATGAGCAGTTCTTC.

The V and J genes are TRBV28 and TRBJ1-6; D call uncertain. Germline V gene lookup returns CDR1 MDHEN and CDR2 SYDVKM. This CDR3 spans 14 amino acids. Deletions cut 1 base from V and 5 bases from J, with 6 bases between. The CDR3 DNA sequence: TGTGCCAGCAGTTTATCCAGAAATAATTCACCCCTCCACTTT. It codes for CASSLSRNNSPLHF.

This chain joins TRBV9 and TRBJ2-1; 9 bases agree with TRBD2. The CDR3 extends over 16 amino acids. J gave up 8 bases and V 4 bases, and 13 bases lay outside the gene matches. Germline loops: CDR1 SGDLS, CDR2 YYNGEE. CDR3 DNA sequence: TGTGCCAGCAGCCCCCGGAGCGCGGGAGGGGGTGATGAGCAGTTCTTC. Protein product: CASSPRSAGGGDEQFF.